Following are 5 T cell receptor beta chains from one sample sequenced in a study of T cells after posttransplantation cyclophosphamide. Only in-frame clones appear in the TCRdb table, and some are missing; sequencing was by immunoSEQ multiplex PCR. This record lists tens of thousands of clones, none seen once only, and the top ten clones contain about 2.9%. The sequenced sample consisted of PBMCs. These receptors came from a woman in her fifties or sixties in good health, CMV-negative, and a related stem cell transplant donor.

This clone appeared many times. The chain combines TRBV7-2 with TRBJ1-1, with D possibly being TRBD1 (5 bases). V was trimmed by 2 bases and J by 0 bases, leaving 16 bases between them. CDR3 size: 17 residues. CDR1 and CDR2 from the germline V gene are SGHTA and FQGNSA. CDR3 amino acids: CASSLLRKTVLNTEAFF. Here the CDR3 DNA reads TGTGCCAGCAGCTTACTCAGAAAGACAGTTTTGAACACTGAAGCTTTCTTT.

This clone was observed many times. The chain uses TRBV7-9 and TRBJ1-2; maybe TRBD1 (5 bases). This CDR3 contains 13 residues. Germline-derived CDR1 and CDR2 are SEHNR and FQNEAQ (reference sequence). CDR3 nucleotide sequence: TGTATCGGGCGGGGTGACAGAAGAGGAGGCTACACCTTC. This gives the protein CIGRGDRRGGYTF.

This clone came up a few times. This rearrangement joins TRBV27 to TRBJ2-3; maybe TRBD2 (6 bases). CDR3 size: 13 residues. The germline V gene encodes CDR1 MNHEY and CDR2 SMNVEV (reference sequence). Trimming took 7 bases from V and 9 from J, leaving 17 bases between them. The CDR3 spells CASTTPGVRTQYF. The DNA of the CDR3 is TGTGCCAGCACCACCCCGGGGGTACGAACGCAGTATTTT.

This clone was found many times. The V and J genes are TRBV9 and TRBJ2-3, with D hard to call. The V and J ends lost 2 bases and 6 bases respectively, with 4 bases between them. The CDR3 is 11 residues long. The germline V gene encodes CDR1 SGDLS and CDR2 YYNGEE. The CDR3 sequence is CASSVADTQYF. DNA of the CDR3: TGTGCCAGCAGCGTGGCTGATACGCAGTATTTT.

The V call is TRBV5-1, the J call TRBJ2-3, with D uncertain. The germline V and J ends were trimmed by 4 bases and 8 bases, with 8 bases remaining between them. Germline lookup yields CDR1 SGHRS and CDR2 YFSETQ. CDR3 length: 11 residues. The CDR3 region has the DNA TGCGCCAGCAGCGGGCAGGCTACGCAGTATTTT. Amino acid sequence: CASSGQATQYF.